This is a list of T cell receptor beta chains from one sample in a study of CD8 T cells in ankylosing spondylitis. TCRdb reprocessed the 5' RACE reads with MiXCR, giving one entry per CDR3 protein. The repertoire holds 340,000 or so distinct CDR3 sequences, with roughly 14% as singletons. The sequenced material came from blood, either unsorted or a sorted T cell fraction (not recorded which). All receptors derive from a male donor with ankylosing spondylitis or in good health (not recorded which). The CDR3 runs from the conserved cysteine through the conserved F or W. The D gene is left open where the match is weak. Only some rows state a clone size, as once, few, many or a class for expanded clones.

v_gene: TRBV12-3/TRBV12-4
j_gene: TRBJ1-6
d_gene: .
abundance: many
CDR3aa: CASTSDYSPLHF
CDR3nt: TGTGCCAGCACCTCTGATTATTCACCCCTCCACTTT

v_gene: TRBV2
j_gene: TRBJ1-6
d_gene: .
abundance: few
CDR3aa: CASSPGQGLNPALHF
CDR3nt: TGTGCCAGCAGCCCCGGCCAGGGACTGAATCCAGCCCTCCACTTT

v_gene: TRBV30
j_gene: TRBJ2-6
d_gene: .
abundance: .
CDR3aa: CAWIQFGTRRANVLTF
CDR3nt: TGTGCCTGGATCCAATTCGGGACCCGAAGGGCCAACGTCCTGACTTTC

v_gene: TRBV20-1
j_gene: TRBJ2-5
d_gene: .
abundance: few
CDR3aa: CSALGGETQYF
CDR3nt: TGCAGTGCCTTAGGGGGAGAGACCCAGTACTTC

v_gene: TRBV5-6
j_gene: TRBJ2-3
d_gene: TRBD1
abundance: .
CDR3aa: CASSFTTGGREDTQYF
CDR3nt: TGTGCCAGCAGCTTCACGACAGGGGGCCGAGAAGATACGCAGTATTTT

v_gene: TRBV10-2
j_gene: TRBJ1-1
d_gene: .
abundance: few
CDR3aa: CASRIQGEAFF
CDR3nt: TGCGCCAGCAGAATACAGGGTGAAGCTTTCTTT

v_gene: TRBV4-2
j_gene: TRBJ2-3
d_gene: TRBD2
abundance: few
CDR3aa: CASSQEGSGTYRNTDTQYF
CDR3nt: TGTGCCAGCAGCCAAGAAGGGAGCGGGACTTACAGAAACACAGATACGCAGTATTTT

v_gene: TRBV6-1
j_gene: TRBJ2-1
d_gene: .
abundance: .
CDR3aa: CASSERTPSLYNEQFF
CDR3nt: TGTGCCAGCAGTGAACGGACCCCGTCTCTCTACAATGAGCAGTTCTTC

v_gene: TRBV7-8
j_gene: TRBJ2-1
d_gene: .
abundance: .
CDR3aa: CASSTSGSNRYHEQFF
CDR3nt: TGTGCCAGCAGCACCAGCGGGTCCAACCGGTACCATGAGCAGTTCTTC

v_gene: TRBV20-1
j_gene: TRBJ2-2
d_gene: TRBD2
abundance: .
CDR3aa: CSARDYKRGELFF
CDR3nt: TGCAGTGCCCGGGACTATAAGAGGGGGGAGCTGTTTTTT

v_gene: TRBV12-3/TRBV12-4
j_gene: TRBJ2-5
d_gene: .
abundance: .
CDR3aa: CASRDGGRGKETQYF
CDR3nt: TGTGCCAGCAGGGACGGGGGGCGCGGGAAGGAGACCCAGTACTTC

v_gene: TRBV15
j_gene: TRBJ1-5
d_gene: .
abundance: few
CDR3aa: CATSVDGNSNQPQHF
CDR3nt: TGTGCCACCAGTGTGGACGGGAATAGCAATCAGCCCCAGCATTTT

v_gene: TRBV6-5
j_gene: TRBJ2-7
d_gene: TRBD2
abundance: .
CDR3aa: CASSYSGGGAPYEQYF
CDR3nt: TGTGCCAGCAGTTACTCTGGCGGGGGGGCCCCCTACGAGCAGTACTTC

v_gene: TRBV5-6
j_gene: TRBJ2-3
d_gene: .
abundance: few
CDR3aa: CATTRRGGHTDTQYF
CDR3nt: TGTGCCACCACGAGGAGGGGGGGGCACACAGATACGCAGTATTTT

v_gene: TRBV20-1
j_gene: TRBJ2-1
d_gene: TRBD2
abundance: .
CDR3aa: CSASAASGVYNEQFF
CDR3nt: TGCAGTGCTAGTGCAGCTAGCGGGGTCTACAATGAGCAGTTCTTC

v_gene: TRBV28
j_gene: TRBJ1-4
d_gene: .
abundance: .
CDR3aa: CASSLRQGREKLFF
CDR3nt: TGTGCCAGCAGTTTACGGCAGGGAAGAGAAAAACTGTTTTTT

v_gene: TRBV20-1
j_gene: TRBJ2-1
d_gene: .
abundance: many
CDR3aa: CSARVDLYNEQFF
CDR3nt: TGCAGTGCTAGAGTAGACTTGTACAATGAGCAGTTCTTC

v_gene: TRBV12-3/TRBV12-4
j_gene: TRBJ2-4
d_gene: TRBD2
abundance: .
CDR3aa: CASSLGGGNIQYF
CDR3nt: TGTGCCAGCAGTTTGGGGGGAGGGAACATTCAGTACTTC

v_gene: TRBV12-3/TRBV12-4
j_gene: TRBJ2-5
d_gene: .
abundance: .
CDR3aa: CASSFGSRQETQYF
CDR3nt: TGTGCCAGCAGTTTTGGGTCGAGGCAAGAGACCCAGTACTTC

v_gene: TRBV20-1
j_gene: TRBJ1-5
d_gene: .
abundance: .
CDR3aa: CSARGPSNQPQHF
CDR3nt: TGCAGTGCTAGGGGTCCGAGCAATCAGCCCCAGCATTTT

v_gene: TRBV5-1
j_gene: TRBJ1-1
d_gene: .
abundance: .
CDR3aa: CASSAHGESTEAFF
CDR3nt: TGCGCCAGCAGCGCCCATGGTGAGAGCACTGAAGCTTTCTTT

v_gene: TRBV12-5
j_gene: TRBJ2-7
d_gene: TRBD1
abundance: .
CDR3aa: CASGLASGTGFGEQYF
CDR3nt: TGTGCTAGTGGTCTTGCCTCCGGGACAGGGTTTGGCGAGCAGTACTTC

v_gene: TRBV5-1
j_gene: TRBJ1-5
d_gene: .
abundance: few
CDR3aa: CASSYAPGLGQPQHF
CDR3nt: TGCGCCAGCAGCTATGCGCCAGGGTTGGGTCAGCCCCAGCATTTT

v_gene: TRBV3-1
j_gene: TRBJ2-7
d_gene: .
abundance: once
CDR3aa: CASTQDRFGDIGNYEQYF
CDR3nt: TGTGCCAGCACCCAAGATAGATTCGGGGACATTGGAAACTACGAGCAGTACTTC

v_gene: TRBV10-3
j_gene: TRBJ2-1
d_gene: .
abundance: .
CDR3aa: CAISEFGRNEQFF
CDR3nt: TGTGCCATCAGTGAATTCGGGAGAAATGAGCAGTTCTTC

v_gene: TRBV7-2
j_gene: TRBJ2-1
d_gene: .
abundance: few
CDR3aa: CASSLEPGEQFF
CDR3nt: TGTGCCAGCAGCTTAGAACCTGGAGAGCAGTTCTTC

v_gene: TRBV27
j_gene: TRBJ1-1
d_gene: TRBD1
abundance: many
CDR3aa: CASSPTGGGSGTEAFF
CDR3nt: TGTGCCAGCAGTCCAACAGGGGGAGGCTCGGGCACTGAAGCTTTCTTT

v_gene: TRBV6-5
j_gene: TRBJ2-2
d_gene: .
abundance: few
CDR3aa: CASKENTGELFF
CDR3nt: TGTGCCAGCAAGGAGAACACCGGGGAGCTGTTTTTT

v_gene: TRBV5-5
j_gene: TRBJ1-2
d_gene: .
abundance: few
CDR3aa: CASSLAVRRGEGYTF
CDR3nt: TGTGCCAGCAGCTTGGCCGTTCGCCGCGGGGAGGGCTACACCTTC

v_gene: TRBV20-1
j_gene: TRBJ2-1
d_gene: .
abundance: .
CDR3aa: CSATLRSSYNEQFF
CDR3nt: TGCAGTGCCACCCTTAGGAGCTCCTACAATGAGCAGTTCTTC

v_gene: TRBV5-1
j_gene: TRBJ2-1
d_gene: .
abundance: .
CDR3aa: CASSASGDRYEQFF
CDR3nt: TGCGCCAGCAGCGCCTCGGGGGACCGGTATGAGCAGTTCTTC

v_gene: TRBV7-9
j_gene: TRBJ1-1
d_gene: .
abundance: .
CDR3aa: CASTPIGVSTEAFF
CDR3nt: TGTGCCAGCACCCCCATCGGGGTATCCACTGAAGCTTTCTTT

v_gene: TRBV6-2/TRBV6-3
j_gene: TRBJ2-2
d_gene: .
abundance: many
CDR3aa: CASRPGQNTGELFF
CDR3nt: TGTGCCAGCAGACCGGGACAGAACACCGGGGAGCTGTTTTTT

v_gene: TRBV12-3/TRBV12-4
j_gene: TRBJ1-1
d_gene: .
abundance: .
CDR3aa: CASSFSGTVNTEAFF
CDR3nt: TGTGCCAGCAGTTTTTCCGGGACCGTGAACACTGAAGCTTTCTTT

v_gene: TRBV12-3/TRBV12-4
j_gene: TRBJ1-1
d_gene: .
abundance: .
CDR3aa: CASSTGAQGNTEAFF
CDR3nt: TGTGCCAGCAGCACCGGAGCCCAGGGGAACACTGAAGCTTTCTTT

v_gene: TRBV15
j_gene: TRBJ2-7
d_gene: .
abundance: .
CDR3aa: CATSRDRSDEQYF
CDR3nt: TGTGCCACCAGCAGAGATCGGAGCGACGAGCAGTACTTC

v_gene: TRBV12-3/TRBV12-4
j_gene: TRBJ1-3
d_gene: .
abundance: .
CDR3aa: CASSLIPSGNTIYF
CDR3nt: TGTGCCAGCAGTTTAATCCCAAGTGGAAACACCATATATTTT

v_gene: TRBV4-1
j_gene: TRBJ2-5
d_gene: .
abundance: few
CDR3aa: CASSQAGLETQYF
CDR3nt: TGCGCCAGCAGCCAAGCCGGGTTGGAGACCCAGTACTTC

v_gene: TRBV5-1
j_gene: TRBJ2-3
d_gene: TRBD2
abundance: few
CDR3aa: CASSASGGTTDTQYF
CDR3nt: TGCGCCAGCAGCGCTAGCGGGGGGACCACAGATACGCAGTATTTT

v_gene: TRBV20-1
j_gene: TRBJ2-5
d_gene: .
abundance: few
CDR3aa: CSAQKSKETQYF
CDR3nt: TGCAGTGCCCAAAAGAGTAAAGAGACCCAGTACTTC

v_gene: TRBV29-1
j_gene: TRBJ1-2
d_gene: TRBD1
abundance: few
CDR3aa: CSVEEDRGNNYGYTF
CDR3nt: TGCAGCGTCGAGGAGGACAGGGGAAATAACTATGGCTACACCTTC

v_gene: TRBV12-3/TRBV12-4
j_gene: TRBJ2-3
d_gene: .
abundance: .
CDR3aa: CASSFRDLATDTQYF
CDR3nt: TGTGCCAGCAGTTTCCGGGACCTGGCCACAGATACGCAGTATTTT

v_gene: TRBV5-4
j_gene: TRBJ1-2
d_gene: .
abundance: few
CDR3aa: CASSLKTVYGYTF
CDR3nt: TGTGCCAGCAGCTTGAAGACAGTCTATGGCTACACCTTC

v_gene: TRBV12-3/TRBV12-4
j_gene: TRBJ2-7
d_gene: TRBD2
abundance: .
CDR3aa: CASRLAGASYEQYF
CDR3nt: TGTGCCAGCAGGCTAGCGGGGGCGTCCTACGAGCAGTACTTC

v_gene: TRBV10-3
j_gene: TRBJ2-2
d_gene: TRBD2
abundance: .
CDR3aa: CAISSIAGGSTGELFF
CDR3nt: TGTGCCATCAGTTCCATAGCGGGAGGAAGCACCGGGGAGCTGTTTTTT

v_gene: TRBV6-5
j_gene: TRBJ2-1
d_gene: TRBD2
abundance: .
CDR3aa: CASSYSTSGGREQFF
CDR3nt: TGTGCCAGCAGTTACTCGACTAGCGGGGGGAGGGAGCAGTTCTTC

v_gene: TRBV20-1
j_gene: TRBJ2-4
d_gene: .
abundance: .
CDR3aa: CSARGASVAKNIQYF
CDR3nt: TGCAGTGCTAGGGGGGCCTCTGTTGCCAAAAACATTCAGTACTTC

v_gene: TRBV7-6
j_gene: TRBJ2-3
d_gene: TRBD2
abundance: .
CDR3aa: CASSSGLAGAGDTQYF
CDR3nt: TGTGCCAGCAGCTCCGGACTAGCGGGGGCTGGAGATACGCAGTATTTT

v_gene: TRBV10-3
j_gene: TRBJ1-1
d_gene: TRBD1
abundance: .
CDR3aa: CAISEHTGGGGDTEAFF
CDR3nt: TGTGCCATCAGTGAGCACACAGGGGGCGGTGGTGACACTGAAGCTTTCTTT

v_gene: TRBV5-6
j_gene: TRBJ2-3
d_gene: TRBD2
abundance: .
CDR3aa: CASSSGTSGGDLTDTQYF
CDR3nt: TGTGCCAGCAGCTCAGGGACTAGCGGGGGGGACCTCACAGATACGCAGTATTTT

v_gene: TRBV12-3/TRBV12-4
j_gene: TRBJ2-1
d_gene: TRBD2
abundance: few
CDR3aa: CASSFGGGGANEQFF
CDR3nt: TGTGCCAGCAGTTTTGGCGGCGGGGGGGCGAATGAGCAGTTCTTC

v_gene: TRBV6-1
j_gene: TRBJ2-1
d_gene: TRBD2
abundance: .
CDR3aa: CASRAGTSGRAYNEQFF
CDR3nt: TGTGCCAGCAGGGCCGGGACTAGCGGGAGGGCCTACAATGAGCAGTTCTTC

v_gene: TRBV6-1
j_gene: TRBJ2-7
d_gene: .
abundance: few
CDR3aa: CASSEGFHGGGEQYF
CDR3nt: TGTGCCAGCAGTGAAGGATTTCATGGGGGCGGCGAGCAGTACTTC

v_gene: TRBV29-1
j_gene: TRBJ1-1
d_gene: .
abundance: few
CDR3aa: CSVAEAWTWRGAFF
CDR3nt: TGCAGCGTTGCGGAAGCCTGGACTTGGAGGGGAGCTTTCTTT

v_gene: TRBV7-2
j_gene: TRBJ1-1
d_gene: .
abundance: .
CDR3aa: CASSSGPAFF
CDR3nt: TGTGCCAGCAGCTCCGGACCAGCTTTCTTT

v_gene: TRBV25-1
j_gene: TRBJ2-1
d_gene: .
abundance: .
CDR3aa: CASTPRSGYYNEQFF
CDR3nt: TGTGCCAGCACTCCCCGGAGCGGGTACTACAATGAGCAGTTCTTC

v_gene: TRBV12-3/TRBV12-4
j_gene: TRBJ1-1
d_gene: .
abundance: few
CDR3aa: CASKRGEAFF
CDR3nt: TGTGCCAGCAAGAGGGGTGAAGCTTTCTTT

v_gene: TRBV20-1
j_gene: TRBJ2-2
d_gene: TRBD1
abundance: .
CDR3aa: CSARDYRGAGELFF
CDR3nt: TGCAGTGCTAGGGATTACAGGGGAGCCGGGGAGCTGTTTTTT

v_gene: TRBV20-1
j_gene: TRBJ2-1
d_gene: TRBD2
abundance: few
CDR3aa: CSANSGRGLGEQFF
CDR3nt: TGCAGTGCTAATAGCGGGAGAGGGCTCGGGGAGCAGTTCTTC

v_gene: TRBV4-2
j_gene: TRBJ1-4
d_gene: TRBD1
abundance: few
CDR3aa: CASSQIRGQNEKLFF
CDR3nt: TGTGCCAGCAGCCAGATCAGGGGGCAAAATGAAAAACTGTTTTTT